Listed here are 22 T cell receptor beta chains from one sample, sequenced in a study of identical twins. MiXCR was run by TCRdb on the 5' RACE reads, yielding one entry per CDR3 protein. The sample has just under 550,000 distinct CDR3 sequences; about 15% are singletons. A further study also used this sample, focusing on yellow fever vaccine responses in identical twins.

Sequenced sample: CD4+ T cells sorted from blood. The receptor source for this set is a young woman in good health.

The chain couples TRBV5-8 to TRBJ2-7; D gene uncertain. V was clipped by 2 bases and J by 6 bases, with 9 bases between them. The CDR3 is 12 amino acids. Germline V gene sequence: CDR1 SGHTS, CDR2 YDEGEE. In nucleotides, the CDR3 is TGTGCCAGCAGCTTTTTTGAGATCGAGCAGTACTTC. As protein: CASSFFEIEQYF.

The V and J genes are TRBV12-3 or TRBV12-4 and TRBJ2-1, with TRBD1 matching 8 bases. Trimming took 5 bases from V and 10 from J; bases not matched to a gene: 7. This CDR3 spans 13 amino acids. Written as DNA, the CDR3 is TGTGCCAGCAGTCAGGACAGGGTAGGGGAGCAGTTCTTC. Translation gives CASSQDRVGEQFF.

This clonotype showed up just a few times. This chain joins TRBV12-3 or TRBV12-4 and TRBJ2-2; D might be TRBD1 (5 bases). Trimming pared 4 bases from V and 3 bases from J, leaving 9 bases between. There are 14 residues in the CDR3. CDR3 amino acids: CASSSRVYTGELFF. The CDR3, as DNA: TGTGCCAGCAGTTCCAGGGTTTACACCGGGGAGCTGTTTTTT.

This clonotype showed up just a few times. The CDR3 sequence is CAISESFRTDTQYF. As DNA, the CDR3 is TGTGCCATCAGTGAGTCGTTTCGGACAGATACGCAGTATTTT. The genes are TRBV10-3 and TRBJ2-3; D gene unclear. Germline-derived CDR1 and CDR2 are ENHRY and SYGVKD. The V gene lost 0 bases and the J gene lost 3 bases, with 7 bases spanning the gap. The CDR3 is made up of 14 amino acids.

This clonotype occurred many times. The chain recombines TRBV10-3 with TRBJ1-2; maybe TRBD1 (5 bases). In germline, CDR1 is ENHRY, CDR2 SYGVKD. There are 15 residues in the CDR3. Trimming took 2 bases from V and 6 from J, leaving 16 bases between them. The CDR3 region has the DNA TGTGCCATCAGTGAGGGGGACGGGAGAGGGAATGGCTACACCTTC. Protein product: CAISEGDGRGNGYTF.

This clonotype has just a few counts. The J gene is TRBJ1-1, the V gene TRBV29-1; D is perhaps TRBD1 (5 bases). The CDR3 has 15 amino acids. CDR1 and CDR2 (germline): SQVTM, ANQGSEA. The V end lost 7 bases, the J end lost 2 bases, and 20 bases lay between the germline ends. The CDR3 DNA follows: TGCAGCGCCACATCCTGGGGGGACGCAAACACTGAAGCTTTCTTT. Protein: CSATSWGDANTEAFF.

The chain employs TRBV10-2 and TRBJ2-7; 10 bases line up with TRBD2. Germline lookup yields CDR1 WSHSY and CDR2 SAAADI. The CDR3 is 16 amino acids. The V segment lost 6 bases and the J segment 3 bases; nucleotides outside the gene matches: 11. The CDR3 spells CASRKGLANKNYEQYF. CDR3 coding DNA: TGCGCCAGCAGGAAGGGACTAGCGAACAAAAACTACGAGCAGTACTTC.

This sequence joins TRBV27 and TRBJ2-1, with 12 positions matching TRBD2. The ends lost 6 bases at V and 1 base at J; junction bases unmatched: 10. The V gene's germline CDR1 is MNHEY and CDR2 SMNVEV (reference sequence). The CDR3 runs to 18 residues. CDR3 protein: CASRRLAGATGSYNEQFF. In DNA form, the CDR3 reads TGTGCCAGCAGGCGACTAGCGGGGGCGACCGGGTCCTACAATGAGCAGTTCTTC.

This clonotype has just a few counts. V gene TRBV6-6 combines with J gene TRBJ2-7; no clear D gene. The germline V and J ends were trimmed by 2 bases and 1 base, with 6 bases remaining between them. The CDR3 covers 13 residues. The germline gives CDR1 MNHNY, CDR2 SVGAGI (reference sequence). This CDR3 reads CASSYDTSYEQYV. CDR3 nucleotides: TGTGCCAGCAGTTACGACACTTCCTACGAGCAGTACGTC.

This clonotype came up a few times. The CDR3 region is CASSVLTSGGVYNEQFF. For the CDR3, the DNA is TGTGCCAGCAGCGTATTGACTAGCGGGGGTGTTTACAATGAGCAGTTCTTC. This sequence joins TRBV9 and TRBJ2-1, with 12 bases matching TRBD2. The CDR3 spans 17 residues. CDR1 and CDR2 from the germline V gene are SGDLS and YYNGEE. V lost 1 base to trimming and J lost 4 bases; unmatched junction nucleotides: 6.

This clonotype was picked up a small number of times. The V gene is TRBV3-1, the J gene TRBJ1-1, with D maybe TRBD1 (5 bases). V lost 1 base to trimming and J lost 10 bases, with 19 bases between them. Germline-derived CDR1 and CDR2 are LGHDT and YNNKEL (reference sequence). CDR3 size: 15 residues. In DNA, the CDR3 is TGTGCCAGCAGCCAAGGCGGCGTCGAGGGGCTAGGAGCTTTCTTT. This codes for CASSQGGVEGLGAFF.

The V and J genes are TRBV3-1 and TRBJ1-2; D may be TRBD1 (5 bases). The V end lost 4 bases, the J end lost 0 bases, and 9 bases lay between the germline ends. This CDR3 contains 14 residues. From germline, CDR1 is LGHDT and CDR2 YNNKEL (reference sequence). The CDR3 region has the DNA TGTGCCAGCAGCCCGGGACTGTCTAACTATGGCTACACCTTC. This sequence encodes CASSPGLSNYGYTF.

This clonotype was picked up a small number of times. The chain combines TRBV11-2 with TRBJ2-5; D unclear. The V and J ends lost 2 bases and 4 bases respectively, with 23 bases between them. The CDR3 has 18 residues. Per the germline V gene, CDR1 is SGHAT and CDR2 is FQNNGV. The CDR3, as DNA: TGTGCCAGCAGCTTACCTGTCTCCCCCGTCGGACGTCCAGAGACCCAGTACTTC. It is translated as CASSLPVSPVGRPETQYF.

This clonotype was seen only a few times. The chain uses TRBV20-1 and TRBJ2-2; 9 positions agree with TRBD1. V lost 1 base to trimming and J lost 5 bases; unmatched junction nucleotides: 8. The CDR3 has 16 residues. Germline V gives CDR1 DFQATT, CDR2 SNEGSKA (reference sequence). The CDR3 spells CSARGLGGQGTGELFF. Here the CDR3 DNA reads TGCAGTGCTAGAGGTCTGGGGGGACAGGGTACCGGGGAGCTGTTTTTT.

Here the CDR3 reads CSARTPSDTQYF. In nucleotides, the CDR3 is TGCAGTGCTAGAACCCCGTCAGATACGCAGTATTTT. This chain joins TRBV20-1 and TRBJ2-3; D gene ambiguous. V was trimmed by 2 bases and J by 4 bases, leaving 7 bases between them. The germline V gene has CDR1 DFQATT and CDR2 SNEGSKA (reference sequence). The CDR3 is made up of 12 amino acids.

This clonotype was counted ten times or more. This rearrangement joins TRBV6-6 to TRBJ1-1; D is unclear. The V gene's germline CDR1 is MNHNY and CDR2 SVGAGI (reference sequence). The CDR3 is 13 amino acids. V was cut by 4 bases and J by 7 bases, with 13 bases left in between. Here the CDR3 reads CASSLEGTLEAFF. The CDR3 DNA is TGTGCCAGCAGTTTGGAGGGTACCCTTGAAGCTTTCTTT.

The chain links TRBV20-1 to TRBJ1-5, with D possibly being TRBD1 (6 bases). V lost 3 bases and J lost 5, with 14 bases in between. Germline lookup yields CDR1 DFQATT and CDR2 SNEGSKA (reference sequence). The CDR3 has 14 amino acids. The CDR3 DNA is TGCAGTGCTAGCCCGGACAGATCATATCAGCCCCAGCATTTT. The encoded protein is CSASPDRSYQPQHF.

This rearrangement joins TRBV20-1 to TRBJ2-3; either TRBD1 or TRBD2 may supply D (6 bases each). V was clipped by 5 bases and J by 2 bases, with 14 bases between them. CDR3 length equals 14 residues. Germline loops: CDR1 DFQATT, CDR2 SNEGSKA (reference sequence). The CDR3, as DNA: TGCAGTGCTCCACAGGGAGGATCCACAGATACGCAGTATTTT. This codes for CSAPQGGSTDTQYF.

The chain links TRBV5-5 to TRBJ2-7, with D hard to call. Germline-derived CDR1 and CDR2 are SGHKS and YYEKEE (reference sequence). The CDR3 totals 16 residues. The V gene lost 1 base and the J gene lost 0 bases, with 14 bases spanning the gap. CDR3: CASSLTPGLSSYEQYF. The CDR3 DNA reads TGTGCCAGCAGCTTGACTCCGGGCCTCAGCTCCTACGAGCAGTACTTC.

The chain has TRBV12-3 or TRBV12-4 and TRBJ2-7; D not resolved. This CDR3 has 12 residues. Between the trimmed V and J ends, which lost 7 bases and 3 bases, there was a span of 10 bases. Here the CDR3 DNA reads TGTGCCAGCAATGAGACGGACTACGAGCAGTACGTC. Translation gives CASNETDYEQYV.

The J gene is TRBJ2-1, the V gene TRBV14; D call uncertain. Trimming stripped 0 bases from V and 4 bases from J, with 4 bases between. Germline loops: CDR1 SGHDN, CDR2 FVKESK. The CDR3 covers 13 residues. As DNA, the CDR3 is TGTGCCAGCAGCCAAGATCGTTACAATGAGCAGTTCTTC. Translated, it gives CASSQDRYNEQFF.

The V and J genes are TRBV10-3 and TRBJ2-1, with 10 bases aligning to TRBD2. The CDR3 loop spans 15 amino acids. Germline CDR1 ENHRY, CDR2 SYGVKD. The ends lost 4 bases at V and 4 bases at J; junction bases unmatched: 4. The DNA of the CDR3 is TGTGCCATCAGTGCAGGGACTAGCGTTTACAATGAGCAGTTCTTC. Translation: CAISAGTSVYNEQFF.